One T cell receptor (beta chain) is described in this entry. No cognate antigen has been identified for it. Per-nucleotide qualities are absent, and no much larger clonotype sits a single base away. In the germline V gene (reference sequence), CDR1 corresponds to DFQATT and CDR2 to SNEGSKA. After removal of 0 bases from V and 5 bases from J, the junction retains 6 bases not matched to a gene. From the cysteine through the phenylalanine, the CDR3 covers 17 amino acids. Just CDR3 DNA is preserved here, 51 bases in frame from base 1. This entry comes from a study of T cell repertoires in cytomegalovirus infection (dated by TCRdb to the late 2010s). Regarding the research as a whole: The peptide stimulations were aimed at well-studied HLA-B-restricted epitopes as well as recently identified HLA-C-restricted CMV epitopes, whose presentation resists viral immunomodulation. The HLA type of each donor mattered for the analysis, because public TCR beta signatures pointed to carriage of CMV infection along with the matching HLA type. What the authors observed across the whole study: The ex vivo response was dominated by HLA-C-restricted CMV-specific TCR beta clonotypes, which also provided the single most frequent clonotype in two of eight donors. Carriers of CMV infection plus the relevant HLA type were discriminated by the cumulative frequency of public TCR beta family members in the study cohort and in an independent approximately 360-donor cohort.

The treatment or condition label, read with the paper, signifies: in vitro stimulation with specific CMV peptide epitopes to enrich CMV-specific T cells. Data came from an Illumina HiSeq 1500. The public sequencing data were trimmed at Q25 with fastp and processed into clonotypes with MiXCR by TCRdb, which kept only in-frame beta chains. Each entry merges the rows of one CDR3 protein and shows their most common DNA and genes. This sample holds a few hundred thousand distinct CDR3 sequences; about 32% were observed only once. The ten largest clones add up to roughly 14% of the sample. This TCR came from a human donor in good health (CMV status not recorded). Some clones in this sample may be carry-over from other donors' samples. The sequenced sample was cultured PBMCs, obtained from culture after CMV antigen stimulation. The chain links TRBV20-1 with TRBJ2-3, with TRBD2 matching 15 junction bases. The nucleotides read TGCAGTGCTAGAGAAGGGACTAGCGGGAGGACGGGAGATACGCAGTATTTT. Its translation reads: CSAREGTSGRTGDTQYF.